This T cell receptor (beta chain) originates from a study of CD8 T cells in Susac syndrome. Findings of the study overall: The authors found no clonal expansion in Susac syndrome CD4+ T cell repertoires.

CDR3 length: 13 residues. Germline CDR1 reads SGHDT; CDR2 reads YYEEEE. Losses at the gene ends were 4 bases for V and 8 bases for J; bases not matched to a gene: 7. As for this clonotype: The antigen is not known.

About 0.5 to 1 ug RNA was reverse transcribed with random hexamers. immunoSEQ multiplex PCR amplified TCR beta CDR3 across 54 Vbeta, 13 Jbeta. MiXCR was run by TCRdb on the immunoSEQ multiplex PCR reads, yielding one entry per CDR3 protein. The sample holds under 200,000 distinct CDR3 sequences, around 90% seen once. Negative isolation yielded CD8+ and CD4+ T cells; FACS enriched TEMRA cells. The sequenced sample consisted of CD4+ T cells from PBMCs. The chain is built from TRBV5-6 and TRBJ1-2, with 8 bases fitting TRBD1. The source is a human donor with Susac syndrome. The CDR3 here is CASSKDRATGYTF. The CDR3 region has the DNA TGTGCCAGCAGCAAGGACAGGGCGACAGGCTACACCTTC.